The 13 T cell receptor beta chains presented below share a single source sample, sequenced in a study of control samples from healthy donors and cancer patients. TCRdb's table, derived via immunoSEQ multiplex PCR, lists solely in-frame clones and lacks some. The sample shows 100,000 to 150,000 clones, just under 95% of them seen only once. The specimen sequenced was blood. The receptor source for this set is a man between 18 and 29 years old in good health.

The V and J genes are TRBV7-9 and TRBJ1-2, with D perhaps matching TRBD1 (6 bases). The germline V gene encodes CDR1 SEHNR and CDR2 FQNEAQ (reference sequence). The CDR3 has 13 residues. Deletions cut 10 bases from V and 4 bases from J, with 16 bases between. The CDR3 loop reads CATTETGTYGYTF. In DNA form, the CDR3 reads TGTGCCACCACGGAAACAGGGACCTATGGCTACACCTTC.

Points on this clone: The same CDR3 is also encoded by other DNA sequences in this sample. V gene TRBV27 combines with J gene TRBJ2-1, with D possibly being TRBD1 or TRBD2 (5 bases each). Germline CDR1 and CDR2: MNHEY and SMNVEV (reference sequence). The CDR3 is 15 residues long. Trimming took off 2 bases at V and 1 base at J, with 9 bases between the two ends. CDR3 nucleotides: TGTGCCAGCAGTTTACGGGGCCAATCCTACAATGAGCAGTTCTTC. Amino acids: CASSLRGQSYNEQFF.

The genes are TRBV11-1 and TRBJ1-6; no clear D gene. Trimming left V 1 base short and J 10 bases short, with 8 bases between. The V gene's germline CDR1 is SGHAT and CDR2 FQDESV (reference sequence). This CDR3 region has 13 residues. CDR3 coding DNA: TGTGCCAGCAGCTTAGGGGAGGAATCACCCCTCCACTTT. Its protein product is CASSLGEESPLHF. The whole variable domain, remainder taken from reference TRBV11-1 and TRBJ1-6, is EAEVAQSPRYKITEKSQAVAFWCDPISGHATLYWYRQILGQGPELLVQFQDESVVDDSQLPKDRFSAERLKGVDSTLKIQPAELGDSAMYLCASSLGEESPLHFGNGTRLTVT.

The chain employs TRBV5-4 and TRBJ2-7, with D perhaps TRBD1 (6 bases). Germline V gene data show CDR1 as SGHNT and CDR2 as YYREEE (reference sequence). V was shortened by 1 base and J by 2 bases, with 10 bases between the two germline ends. CDR3 length: 14 amino acids. This CDR3 is CASSLRQGTYEQYF. CDR3 in DNA: TGTGCCAGCAGCTTGAGGCAGGGGACCTACGAGCAGTACTTC.

The chain uses TRBV7-9 and TRBJ2-7; D might be TRBD1 or TRBD2, each matching 6 bases. Trimming cost V 2 bases and J 7 bases, with 15 bases left between them. The CDR3 consists of 14 residues. Germline V gives CDR1 SEHNR, CDR2 FQNEAQ (reference sequence). Here the CDR3 DNA reads TGTGCCAGCAGCTTATCACGGGGGCTAAATGAGCAGTACTTC. Its protein product is CASSLSRGLNEQYF.

This clone showed up just once. The chain has TRBV4-1 and TRBJ1-2, with D uncertain. The germline V and J ends were trimmed by 4 bases and 8 bases, with 23 bases remaining between them. CDR3 length: 16 amino acids. Germline values: CDR1 MGHRA, CDR2 YSYEKL. CDR3 coding DNA: TGCGCCAGCAGCCCGGTGGCGTCAGCCCCTGTTGTGGGCTACACCTTC. Amino acids: CASSPVASAPVVGYTF.

The rearrangement links TRBV6-6 to TRBJ2-1; 8 bases line up with TRBD2. The V segment lost 7 bases and the J segment 8 bases; nucleotides outside the gene matches: 7. CDR1 is MNHNY, CDR2 SVGAGI, per germline (reference sequence). This CDR3 spans 13 amino acids. CDR3 coding DNA: TGTGCCAGCACCTCCGGACTAGCCGATGAGCAGTTCTTC. Amino acid sequence: CASTSGLADEQFF.

The chain carries TRBV27 and TRBJ1-6; no definite D call. The CDR3 has 17 residues. Looked up from germline, CDR1 is MNHEY and CDR2 is SMNVEV (reference sequence). Trimming took off 1 base at V and 0 bases at J, with 10 bases between the two ends. As DNA, the CDR3 is TGTGCCAGCAGTTTATTTTCGGGGAGCTCCTATAATTCACCCCTCCACTTT. Translated: CASSLFSGSSYNSPLHF.

This clone came up once. This chain joins TRBV7-2 and TRBJ2-3; D assignment may be TRBD1 or TRBD2 (5 bases each). From germline, CDR1 is SGHTA and CDR2 FQGNSA. Trimming took off 7 bases at V and 2 bases at J, with 10 bases between the two ends. The CDR3 runs to 13 residues. CDR3 nucleotides: TGTGCCAGCATGGGGGATAACACAGATACGCAGTATTTT. This gives the protein CASMGDNTDTQYF.

Only one count was recorded for this clone. This rearrangement joins TRBV11-3 to TRBJ2-2; weak D call: TRBD2 (6 bases). The V and J ends lost 5 bases and 7 bases respectively, with 14 bases between them. Per germline, CDR1 SGHNT and CDR2 YENEEA. This CDR3 contains 14 residues. CDR3 amino acids: CASSPGTVDGELFF. CDR3 DNA sequence: TGTGCCAGCAGCCCAGGGACTGTTGACGGGGAGCTGTTTTTT.

The chain uses TRBV4-1 and TRBJ1-4, with 8 positions matching TRBD1. CDR1 MGHRA and CDR2 YSYEKL come from the germline V gene. This CDR3 region has 14 residues. Trimming at V came to 0 bases and at J to 8 bases, leaving 2 bases not matched to a gene. The DNA of the CDR3 is TGCGCCAGCAGCCAAGAGACAGGGGTCGAAAAACTGTTTTTT. Residues: CASSQETGVEKLFF.

The chain carries TRBV6-5 and TRBJ1-2; no firm D call. Germline V gives CDR1 MNHEY, CDR2 SVGAGI. Trimming removed 2 bases from V and 8 bases from J, with 18 bases in between. This CDR3 has 15 residues. CDR3 sequence: CASSYTTSGTEGYTF. CDR3 nucleotide sequence: TGTGCCAGCAGTTACACCACCTCCGGTACGGAGGGCTACACCTTC.

This clone was seen a single time. V usage is TRBV7-9 and J usage is TRBJ2-3; D may correspond to TRBD1 or TRBD2 (6 bases each). Germline assignment: CDR1 SEHNR and CDR2 FQNEAQ (reference sequence). Trimming took off 1 base at V and 2 bases at J, with 10 bases between the two ends. The CDR3 length is 15 residues. The CDR3 region is CASSLDPGATDTQYF. CDR3 sequence (DNA): TGTGCCAGCAGCTTAGATCCGGGGGCCACAGATACGCAGTATTTT.